This T cell receptor beta chain was retrieved from a study of control samples from healthy donors and cancer patients. The repertoire was sequenced with immunoSEQ multiplex PCR; TCRdb's copy has only in-frame clones and lacks some. The sample yields approximately 150,000 clones, around 96% seen once. The V end was cut by 1 base, the J end by 9 bases, with 16 bases between. The CDR3 covers 14 residues. Germline V lookup: CDR1 LGHDT, CDR2 YNNKEL (reference sequence). The sequence derives from a woman aged 30 to 39 in good health. The sequencing input was blood. This chain links TRBV3-1 (or the pseudogene TRBV3-2) with TRBJ2-7; D gene uncertain. Here the CDR3 reads CASSQAHVGSGQYF. The CDR3 region has the DNA TGTGCCAGCAGCCAAGCCCATGTAGGGTCCGGGCAGTACTTC.